This T cell receptor (beta chain) was documented in a study of OX40 agonist ivuxolimab in advanced cancers. Regarding the study as a whole: Normalized T-cell clonal expansion was also low in some nonresponders.

A remark on this clone: Its antigen remains unidentified.

Any history of autoimmune disease or systemic immunosuppression disqualified patients. This CDR3 region has 10 residues. Germline values: CDR1 SQVTM, CDR2 ANQGSEA. The V end was cut by 4 bases, the J end by 6 bases, with 5 bases between. Some clones are missing from TCRdb's copy, which holds only in-frame ones; the method was immunoSEQ multiplex PCR. This table has around 80,000 clones, 86% appearing once. Sample: CD4+ or CD8+ T cells sorted from blood, taken in a trial of the OX40 agonist ivuxolimab. The receptor's source is an adult with an advanced solid tumor such as melanoma, head and neck, liver or kidney cancer. V usage is TRBV29-1 and J usage is TRBJ2-3, with D unclear. The CDR3 nucleotides read TGCAGCGTTGCGTGGGATACGCAGTATTTT. This encodes CSVAWDTQYF.